Listed here is a single TCR beta chain. The antigen is undetermined. Sampling consisted of one heparinised blood draw per donor, averaging around 100 mL. This record comes from a study of beta chain features in type 1 diabetes. Trimming left V 4 bases short and J 3 bases short, with 12 bases between. The CDR3 has 14 amino acids. Germline lookup yields CDR1 KGHSH and CDR2 LQKENI. The study reverse transcribed the entire isolated RNA, so it sequenced expressed TCRB transcripts. TCRdb keeps only in-frame clones here, not all; method: immunoSEQ multiplex PCR. The sample carries 500,000 to 700,000 clones, less than 20% recorded once. Overall study findings and caveats: TCRB CDR3s were moderately but significantly shorter in Type 1 diabetes patients in all four CD4+ subsets. Naive, central memory and regulatory TCRB repertoires appeared more similar among patients than healthy donors. Lower insertion and higher deletion counts appeared at VDJ junctions in type 1 diabetes patients.

Sequenced material: naive CD4+ T cells from blood. This TCR was sampled from a man aged 18 to 35 in good health. This chain connects TRBV18 to TRBJ1-1, with D possibly matching TRBD1 (6 bases). The CDR3 loop is CASSRSRQDTEAFF. CDR3 coding DNA: TGTGCCAGCTCACGATCTAGACAGGACACTGAAGCTTTCTTT. The full variable domain, completed using reference TRBV18 and TRBJ1-1, is NAGVMQNPRHLVRRRGQEARLRCSPMKGHSHVYWYRQLPEEGLKFMVYLQKENIIDESGMPKERFSAEFPKEGPSILRIQQVVRGDSAAYFCASSRSRQDTEAFFGQGTRLTVV.